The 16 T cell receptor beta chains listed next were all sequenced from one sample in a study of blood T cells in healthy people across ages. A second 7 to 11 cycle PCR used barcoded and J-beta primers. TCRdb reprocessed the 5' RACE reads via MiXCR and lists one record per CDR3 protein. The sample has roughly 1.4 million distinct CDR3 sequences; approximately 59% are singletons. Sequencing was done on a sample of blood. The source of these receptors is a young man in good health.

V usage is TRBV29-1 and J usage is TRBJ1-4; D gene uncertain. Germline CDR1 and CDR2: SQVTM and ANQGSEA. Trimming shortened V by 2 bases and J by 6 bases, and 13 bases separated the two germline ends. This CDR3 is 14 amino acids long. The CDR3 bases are TGCAGCGTTGAAACGGAGGCGATTGATGAAAAACTGTTTTTT. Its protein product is CSVETEAIDEKLFF.

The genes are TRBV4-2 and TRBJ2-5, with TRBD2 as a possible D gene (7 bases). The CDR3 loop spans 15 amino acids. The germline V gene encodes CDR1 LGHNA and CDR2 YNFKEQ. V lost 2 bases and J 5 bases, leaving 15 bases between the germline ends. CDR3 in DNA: TGTGCCAGCAGCCAACCTCCGGGGGGCGTGGAGACCCAGTACTTC. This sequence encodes CASSQPPGGVETQYF.

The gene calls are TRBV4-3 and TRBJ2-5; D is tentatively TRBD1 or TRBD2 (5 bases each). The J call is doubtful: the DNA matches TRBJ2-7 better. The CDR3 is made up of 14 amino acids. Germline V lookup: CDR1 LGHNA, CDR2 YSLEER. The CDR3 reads CASSQVRAGIEQYF. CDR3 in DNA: TGCGCCAGCAGCCAAGTCAGGGCCGGGATCGAGCAGTACTTC.

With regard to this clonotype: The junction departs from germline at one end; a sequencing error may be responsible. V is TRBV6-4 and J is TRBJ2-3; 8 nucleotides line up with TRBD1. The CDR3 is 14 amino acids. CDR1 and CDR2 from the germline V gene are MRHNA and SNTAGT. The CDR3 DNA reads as TGTGCCAGCAGTGACTCGCAGGGGGCAGATGCGCAGTATTTT. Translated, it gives CASSDSQGADAQYF.

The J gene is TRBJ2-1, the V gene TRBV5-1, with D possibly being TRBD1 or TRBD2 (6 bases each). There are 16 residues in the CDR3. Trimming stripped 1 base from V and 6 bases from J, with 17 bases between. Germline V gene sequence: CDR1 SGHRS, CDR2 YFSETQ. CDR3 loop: CASSLFPGAPSNEQFF. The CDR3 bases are TGCGCCAGCAGCTTGTTTCCGGGGGCACCCAGCAATGAGCAGTTCTTC.

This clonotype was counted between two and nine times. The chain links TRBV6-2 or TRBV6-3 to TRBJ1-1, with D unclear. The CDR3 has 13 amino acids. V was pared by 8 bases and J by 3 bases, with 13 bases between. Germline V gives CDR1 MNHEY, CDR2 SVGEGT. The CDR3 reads CASRSISDTEAFF. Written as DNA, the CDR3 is TGTGCCAGCCGCAGTATCTCGGACACTGAAGCTTTCTTT.

CDR3 nucleotide sequence: TGTGCCAGCAGGACCATATGGACTAGCGGGGTAACCGGGGAGCTGTTTTTT. Translating gives CASRTIWTSGVTGELFF. V and J are TRBV27 and TRBJ2-2; 12 positions match TRBD2. This CDR3 is 17 amino acids long. J was trimmed by 5 bases and V by 6 bases; bases with no gene match: 10. Germline CDR1 is MNHEY and CDR2 is SMNVEV (reference sequence).

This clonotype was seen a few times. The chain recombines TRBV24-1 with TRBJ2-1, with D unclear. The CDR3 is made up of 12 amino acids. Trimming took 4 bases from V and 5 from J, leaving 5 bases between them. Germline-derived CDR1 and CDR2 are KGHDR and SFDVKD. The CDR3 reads CATSDLNNEQFF. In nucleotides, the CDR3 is TGTGCCACCAGTGACCTGAACAATGAGCAGTTCTTC.

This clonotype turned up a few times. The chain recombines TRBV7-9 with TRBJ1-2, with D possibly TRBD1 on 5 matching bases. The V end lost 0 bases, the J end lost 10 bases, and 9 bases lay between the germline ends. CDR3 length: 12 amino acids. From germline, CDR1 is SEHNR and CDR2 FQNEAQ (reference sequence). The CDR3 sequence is CASSLAIGDYTF. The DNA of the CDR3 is TGTGCCAGCAGCTTAGCGATAGGGGACTACACCTTC.

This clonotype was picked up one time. CDR3: CASSEDRTGGYEQYF. CDR3 coding DNA: TGTGCCAGCAGTGAGGACCGGACAGGGGGTTACGAGCAGTACTTC. This chain uses TRBV25-1 with TRBJ2-7; TRBD1 aligns across 10 bases. The CDR3 sequence is 15 residues long. Per the germline V gene, CDR1 is MGHDK and CDR2 is SYGVNS. V shed 3 bases and J 4 bases; nucleotides not matched to a gene: 6.

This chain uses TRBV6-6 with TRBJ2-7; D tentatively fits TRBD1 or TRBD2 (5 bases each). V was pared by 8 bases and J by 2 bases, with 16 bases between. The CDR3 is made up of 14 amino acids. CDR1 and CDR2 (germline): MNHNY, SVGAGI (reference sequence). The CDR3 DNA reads TGTGCCAGCGACGTCCAGGGACGTCCCTACGAGCAGTACTTC. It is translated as CASDVQGRPYEQYF.

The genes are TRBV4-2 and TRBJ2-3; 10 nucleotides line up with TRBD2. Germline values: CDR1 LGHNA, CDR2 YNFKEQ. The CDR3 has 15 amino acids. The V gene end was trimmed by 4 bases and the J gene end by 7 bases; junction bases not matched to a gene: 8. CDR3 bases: TGTGCCAGCAGCCCATCTAGCGGGGGCACGTATACGCAGTATTTT. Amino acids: CASSPSSGGTYTQYF.

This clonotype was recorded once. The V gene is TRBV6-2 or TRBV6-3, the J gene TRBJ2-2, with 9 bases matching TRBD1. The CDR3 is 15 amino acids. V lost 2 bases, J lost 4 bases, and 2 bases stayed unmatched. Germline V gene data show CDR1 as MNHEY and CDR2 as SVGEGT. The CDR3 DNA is TGTGCCAGCAGTTACGGGACAGGGTTCACCGGGGAGCTGTTTTTT. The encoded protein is CASSYGTGFTGELFF.

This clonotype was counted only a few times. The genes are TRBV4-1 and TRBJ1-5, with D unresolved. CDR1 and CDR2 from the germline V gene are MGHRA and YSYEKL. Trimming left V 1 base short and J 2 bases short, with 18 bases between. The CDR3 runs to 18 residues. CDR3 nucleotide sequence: TGCGCCAGCAGCCAAGTGGATATGGGATTCCGGGGCAATCAGCCCCAGCATTTT. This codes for CASSQVDMGFRGNQPQHF.

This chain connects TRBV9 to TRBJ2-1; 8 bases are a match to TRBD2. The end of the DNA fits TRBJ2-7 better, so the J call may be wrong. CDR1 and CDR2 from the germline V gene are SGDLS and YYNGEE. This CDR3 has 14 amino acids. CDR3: CASSASGSGNEQYF. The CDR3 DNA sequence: TGTGCCAGCAGCGCTAGCGGGTCAGGCAATGAGCAGTACTTC.

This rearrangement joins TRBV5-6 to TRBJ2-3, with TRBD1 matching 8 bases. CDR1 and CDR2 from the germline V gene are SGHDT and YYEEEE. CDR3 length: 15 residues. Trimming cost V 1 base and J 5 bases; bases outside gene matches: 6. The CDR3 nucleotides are TGTGCCAGCAGCTTGAATCAGGGGGCAAGAGATACGCAGTATTTT. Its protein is CASSLNQGARDTQYF.